These 22 T cell receptor beta chains originate from one sample sequenced in a study of a mutant IDH1 vaccine in newly diagnosed glioma. The data were produced by immunoSEQ multiplex PCR, yet TCRdb's version contains in-frame clones alone and is incomplete. This sample has approximately 81,000 clones, with almost 85% found just once. Time point noted: week 23, last vaccination. In every dose of vaccine, 300 ug of mutant IDH1 20-mer peptide was given alongside topical imiquimod. Their antigens remain unidentified. The sample was PBMCs, taken from a glioma patient whose treatment included an IDH1 peptide vaccine. Receptors originate from a man aged 25 to 40 with glioma. Some clones in this sample may be carry-over from other donors' samples.

The chain uses TRBV7-9 and TRBJ2-3; TRBD2 might be the D (6 bases). The germline V gene has CDR1 SEHNR and CDR2 FQNEAQ (reference sequence). The CDR3 has 17 amino acids. Trimming removed 5 bases from V and 3 bases from J, with 21 bases in between. The CDR3 DNA follows: TGTGCCAGCAGCCCGTCAAATGGGGGGTGGGTTACAGATACGCAGTATTTT. This codes for CASSPSNGGWVTDTQYF. The variable domain in full, with the rest retrieved from reference TRBV7-9 and TRBJ2-3, is DTGVSQNPRHKITKRGQNVTFRCDPISEHNRLYWYRQTLGQGPEFLTYFQNEAQLEKSRLLSDRFSAERPKGSFSTLEIQRTEQGDSAMYLCASSPSNGGWVTDTQYFGPGTRLTVL.

The chain carries TRBV5-1 and TRBJ2-3; D uncertain. In germline, CDR1 is SGHRS, CDR2 YFSETQ. V was trimmed by 0 bases and J by 9 bases, leaving 8 bases between them. The CDR3 extends over 12 amino acids. The CDR3 nucleotides read TGCGCCAGCAGCTTGGAGGCGGAAACGCAGTATTTT. Translating it yields CASSLEAETQYF.

V usage is TRBV6-5 and J usage is TRBJ2-7, with a possible D match to TRBD1 (6 bases). The CDR3 sequence is 12 residues long. Germline V gives CDR1 MNHEY, CDR2 SVGAGI. The V end was cut by 8 bases, the J end by 5 bases, with 13 bases between. CDR3: CASHTGFNEQYF. In DNA form, the CDR3 reads TGTGCCAGCCATACAGGGTTCAACGAGCAGTACTTC.

The chain combines TRBV6-5 with TRBJ2-5, with 7 bases lining up with TRBD2. The CDR3 has 15 amino acids. With 6 bases clipped from V and 5 bases from J, the junction kept 12 bases outside the gene matches. CDR1 and CDR2 from the germline V gene are MNHEY and SVGAGI. The CDR3 loop is CASRPFRAGRETQYF. DNA of the CDR3: TGTGCCAGCAGACCCTTCAGAGCGGGGAGGGAGACCCAGTACTTC.

This chain joins TRBV18 and TRBJ2-1; D uncertain. Germline CDR1 and CDR2: KGHSH and LQKENI. V was clipped by 6 bases and J by 2 bases, with 17 bases between them. The CDR3 spans 16 residues. CDR3 coding DNA: TGTGCCAGCTCCCAAACAACTCGAAACCCCTACAATGAGCAGTTCTTC. This gives the protein CASSQTTRNPYNEQFF.

The rearrangement links TRBV7-2 to TRBJ1-2; possibly TRBD1 for D (6 bases). The CDR3 loop spans 19 amino acids. V lost 3 bases and J lost 2, with 25 bases in between. Germline-derived CDR1 and CDR2 are SGHTA and FQGNSA. The DNA of the CDR3 is TGTGCCAGCAGCTTCTCTCGGTTCGACGGCGGGGGCTTAAACTATGGCTACACCTTC. Translation: CASSFSRFDGGGLNYGYTF.

This clone was seen once. The genes are TRBV6-1 and TRBJ2-1; 11 bases agree with TRBD2. Germline CDR1 is MNHNS and CDR2 is SASEGT. The junction had 6 bases not matched to a gene; V was cut back by 10 bases and J by 7 bases. This CDR3 is 13 amino acids long. The CDR3 bases are TGTGCCATGCGACTAGCGGGGAATAATGAGCAGTTCTTC. Encoded protein: CAMRLAGNNEQFF.

This clone was seen a few times. This chain connects TRBV16 to TRBJ1-1; no reliable D call. The germline gives CDR1 KGHSY, CDR2 FQNENV. The ends were cut back, 2 bases at V and 1 base at J, with 5 bases in the middle. The CDR3 has 13 residues. The CDR3 region is CASSQAGNTEAFF. The CDR3 nucleotides read TGTGCCAGCAGCCAAGCAGGGAACACTGAAGCTTTCTTT.

The chain links TRBV7-9 to TRBJ2-7; D uncertain. The CDR3 consists of 16 residues. The V and J ends lost 4 bases and 2 bases respectively, with 18 bases between them. Looked up from germline, CDR1 is SEHNR and CDR2 is FQNEAQ (reference sequence). CDR3 loop: CASSSETDRDPYEQYF. CDR3 in DNA: TGTGCCAGCAGCTCAGAGACGGACCGCGATCCCTACGAGCAGTACTTC.

V usage is TRBV27 and J usage is TRBJ2-2; D unclear. Per germline, CDR1 MNHEY and CDR2 SMNVEV (reference sequence). With 11 bases removed from V and 9 bases from J, the gap between germline ends came to 16 bases. This CDR3 has 12 amino acids. The CDR3 region is CASRVRLRELFF. Here the CDR3 DNA reads TGTGCCTCTAGGGTTAGGCTCCGGGAGCTGTTTTTT.

This chain links TRBV19 with TRBJ2-1, with D possibly matching TRBD2 (6 bases). Deletions cut 6 bases from V and 6 bases from J, with 18 bases between. The CDR3 runs 15 residues. Germline CDR1 LNHDA, CDR2 SQIVND (reference sequence). CDR3 DNA: TGTGCCAGTAGGATATCACTGCGGGGTTTCAATGAGCAGTTCTTC. Translating it yields CASRISLRGFNEQFF.

J is TRBJ1-1 and V is TRBV25-1; D gene uncertain. Germline V gene data show CDR1 as MGHDK and CDR2 as SYGVNS. V dropped 1 base and J dropped 4 bases, with 10 bases sitting between them. The CDR3 sequence is 14 residues long. The CDR3, as DNA: TGTGCCAGCAGTGAATGGGGAAAATCCACTGAAGCTTTCTTT. Protein sequence: CASSEWGKSTEAFF.

This chain connects TRBV28 to TRBJ1-5, with D hard to call. The CDR3 is 13 amino acids. Germline V gene data show CDR1 as MDHEN and CDR2 as SYDVKM. V shed 8 bases and J shed 4 bases, with 12 bases lying between them. CDR3 coding DNA: TGTGCCAGCGCGCGGCCCCTTAATCAGCCCCAGCATTTT. This codes for CASARPLNQPQHF.

As for this clone: This specimen includes other DNA sequences encoding the same CDR3. Here the CDR3 DNA reads TGCGCCAGCAGCTGGGGTGGTGACACTGAAGCTTTCTTT. Translated, it gives CASSWGGDTEAFF. V is TRBV5-1 and J is TRBJ1-1; D gene ambiguous. V was shortened by 3 bases and J by 3 bases, with 9 bases between the two germline ends. The length of the CDR3 is 13 residues. Germline CDR1 SGHRS, CDR2 YFSETQ.

V gene TRBV23-1 combines with J gene TRBJ2-6; D unclear. TRBV23-1 is flagged as an ORF with uncertain function. This CDR3 contains 12 residues. Trimming removed 8 bases from V and 2 bases from J, with 4 bases in between. In nucleotides, the CDR3 is TGCGCCAGCTTTCCTGGGGCCAACGTCCTGACTTTC. Residues: CASFPGANVLTF.

V usage is TRBV2 and J usage is TRBJ2-3; 9 bases fit TRBD1. Unmatched junction bases numbered 3, after V lost 6 bases and J lost 5 bases. Germline V gene lookup returns CDR1 SNHLY and CDR2 FYNNEI. This CDR3 comprises 13 residues. CDR3 nucleotide sequence: TGTGCCAGCAGACAGGGGGCTGGAGATACGCAGTATTTT. It encodes CASRQGAGDTQYF.

Only one count was recorded for this clone. The V call is TRBV30, the J call TRBJ1-5; unclear D gene. The ends were cut back, 3 bases at V and 6 bases at J, with 12 bases in the middle. Per the germline V gene, CDR1 is GTSNPN and CDR2 is SVGIG (reference sequence). This CDR3 has 13 amino acids. The CDR3, as DNA: TGTGCCTGGAGCGATGGAGGCGGTCAGCCCCAGCATTTT. Encoded protein: CAWSDGGGQPQHF. The entire variable domain, with the rest obtained from reference TRBV30 and TRBJ1-5, is as follows: SQTIHQWPATLVQPVGSPLSLECTVEGTSNPNLYWYRQAAGRGLQLLFYSVGIGQISSEVPQNLSASRPQDRQFILSSKKLLLSDSGFYLCAWSDGGGQPQHFGDGTRLSIL.

The V call is TRBV15, the J call TRBJ2-5, with 8 bases aligning to TRBD2. The germline V gene has CDR1 LNHNV and CDR2 YYDKDF (reference sequence). This CDR3 region has 14 residues. The J segment lost 5 bases and the V segment lost 4 bases, leaving 6 bases of the junction unmatched. In DNA, the CDR3 is TGTGCCACCAGCAAAGGACTAGCAGGGGAGACCCAGTACTTC. Residues: CATSKGLAGETQYF.

CDR3 protein: CASSQVEGEQFF. The CDR3 DNA reads TGCGCCAGCAGCCAAGTAGAAGGCGAGCAGTTCTTC. V gene TRBV4-3 combines with J gene TRBJ2-1; D uncertain. Germline loops: CDR1 LGHNA, CDR2 YSLEER. Trimming cost V 1 base and J 10 bases, with 8 bases left between them. The CDR3 extends over 12 amino acids.

V is TRBV5-4 and J is TRBJ2-2; D not certain. V was cut by 0 bases and J by 4 bases, with 10 bases left in between. This CDR3 region has 15 residues. Germline CDR1 reads SGHNT; CDR2 reads YYREEE (reference sequence). The chain's CDR3 is CASSLARNPTGELFF. CDR3 nucleotides: TGTGCCAGCAGCTTGGCACGCAATCCCACCGGGGAGCTGTTTTTT.

This clone was recorded a few times. The chain carries TRBV30 and TRBJ1-1, with 7 bases aligning to TRBD1. The J segment lost 4 bases and the V segment lost 3 bases, leaving 5 bases of the junction unmatched. The CDR3 runs to 13 residues. CDR1 GTSNPN and CDR2 SVGIG come from the germline V gene (reference sequence). Here the CDR3 DNA reads TGTGCCTGGAGCAGGGGGGATAGCACTGAAGCTTTCTTT. Its protein product is CAWSRGDSTEAFF.

The chain links TRBV9 to TRBJ2-1; 15 bases match TRBD2. CDR1 and CDR2 from the germline V gene are SGDLS and YYNGEE. The CDR3 extends over 16 amino acids. J lost 6 bases, V lost 1 base, and 2 bases had no gene match. This CDR3 reads CASSVRGLAGGNEQFF. The CDR3 coding sequence is TGTGCCAGCAGCGTAAGGGGACTAGCGGGGGGCAATGAGCAGTTCTTC.